This entry concerns a single T cell receptor beta chain. The CDR3 is cut off 3 residues early in the read; its end comes from the germline J gene. The length of the CDR3 is 17 residues. V lost 5 bases to trimming and J lost 7 bases; unmatched junction nucleotides: 13. Germline lookup yields CDR1 DFQATT and CDR2 SNEGSKA (reference sequence). The repertoire was sequenced with immunoSEQ multiplex PCR; TCRdb's copy has only in-frame clones and lacks some. The listing records about 30,000 clones. The record originates from a study of T cells in women clearing cervical HPV infection. Sequencing input: blood buffy coat. J is TRBJ2-1 and V is TRBV20-1; 14 bases are a match to TRBD2. This clonotype was obtained from a woman aged 18 to 75 with a cervical HPV16 infection that either progressed to CIN3+ or cleared (not recorded which). The CDR3 spells CSALTSGGVMGYNEQFF. The part of the CDR3 DNA that was read is TGCAGTGCTCTGACTAGCGGGGGGGTCATGGGGTATAATGAG.